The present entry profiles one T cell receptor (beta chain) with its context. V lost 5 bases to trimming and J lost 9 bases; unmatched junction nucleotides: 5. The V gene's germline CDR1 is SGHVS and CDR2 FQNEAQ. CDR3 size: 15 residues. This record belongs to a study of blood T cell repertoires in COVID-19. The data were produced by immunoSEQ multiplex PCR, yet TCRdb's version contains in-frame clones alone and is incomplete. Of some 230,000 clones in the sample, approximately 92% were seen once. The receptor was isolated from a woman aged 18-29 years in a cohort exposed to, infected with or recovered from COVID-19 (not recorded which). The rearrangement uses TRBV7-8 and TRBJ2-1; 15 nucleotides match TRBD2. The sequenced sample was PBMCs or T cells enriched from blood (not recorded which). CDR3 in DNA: TGTGCCAGCAGCCTCGGACTAGCGGGAGGGGGTGAGCAGTTCTTC. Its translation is CASSLGLAGGGEQFF.